Below, 20 T cell receptor beta chains from the same sample are listed, as sequenced in a study of vaccination and CD4 T cells after COVID-19. Researchers used the Oncomine TCR Beta short-read assay to sequence DNA from cultured CD4+ T cells. MiXCR was run by TCRdb on the PCR reads, yielding one entry per CDR3 protein. The data contain 9,500 to 15,000 distinct CDR3 sequences, around 52% of them singletons. Their recognized antigens are unknown. The sample's treatment: approximately 9-day PBMC culture with coronavirus spike peptide pools or control peptides (ViraFEST assay). The material sequenced was CD4+ T cells from blood, cultured in vitro. All receptors derive from a human donor who had recovered from COVID-19.

V usage is TRBV18 and J usage is TRBJ2-3; a weak D match, TRBD2 (5 bases). The CDR3 sequence is 13 residues long. Germline CDR1 is KGHSH and CDR2 is LQKENI. The V and J ends lost 6 bases and 8 bases respectively, with 15 bases between them. The chain's CDR3 is CASSGPGRATQYF. CDR3 bases: TGTGCCAGCTCTGGGCCGGGAAGGGCTACGCAGTATTTT.

By frequency in the sample, this clonotype is large. The chain joins TRBV27 to TRBJ1-1; possible D gene TRBD1, 6 bases. V was shortened by 1 base and J by 2 bases, with 8 bases between the two germline ends. Germline V gene lookup returns CDR1 MNHEY and CDR2 SMNVEV (reference sequence). The CDR3 runs 14 residues. For the CDR3, the DNA is TGTGCCAGCAGTTTATTTGGGACAAACACTGAAGCTTTCTTT. It translates to CASSLFGTNTEAFF.

This chain connects TRBV7-9 to TRBJ1-2; no clear D gene. Germline V lookup: CDR1 SEHNR, CDR2 FQNEAQ (reference sequence). Trimming stripped 7 bases from V and 4 bases from J, with 16 bases between. CDR3 length: 14 residues. The CDR3 spells CASTHGRRSYGYTF. CDR3 DNA: TGTGCCAGCACCCACGGGCGGAGGTCCTATGGCTACACCTTC. Filled out from reference TRBV7-9 and TRBJ1-2, the complete variable domain reads DTGVSQNPRHKITKRGQNVTFRCDPISEHNRLYWYRQTLGQGPEFLTYFQNEAQLEKSRLLSDRFSAERPKGSFSTLEIQRTEQGDSAMYLCASTHGRRSYGYTFGSGTRLTVV.

The chain recombines TRBV4-1 with TRBJ2-3; TRBD1 is a possible D gene (6 bases). Germline values: CDR1 MGHRA, CDR2 YSYEKL. The CDR3 has 17 residues. V was clipped by 0 bases and J by 3 bases, with 16 bases between them. CDR3 loop: CASSQEVTGMMTDTQYF. CDR3 nucleotide sequence: TGCGCCAGCAGCCAAGAGGTCACAGGGATGATGACAGATACGCAGTATTTT.

This rearrangement joins TRBV5-1 to TRBJ2-7, with D perhaps assigned TRBD1 or TRBD2 (5 bases each). V lost 4 bases and J 4 bases, leaving 18 bases between the germline ends. Germline V gene sequence: CDR1 SGHRS, CDR2 YFSETQ. The CDR3 spans 15 residues. The CDR3 here is CASSPVARAGYEQYF. Here the CDR3 DNA reads TGCGCCAGCAGCCCGGTGGCGAGGGCAGGGTACGAGCAGTACTTC.

V and J are TRBV20-1 and TRBJ1-6; TRBD1 might be the D (5 bases). Germline CDR1 DFQATT, CDR2 SNEGSKA (reference sequence). The V end was cut by 0 bases, the J end by 10 bases, with 10 bases between. This CDR3 contains 13 residues. This CDR3 is CSAREQEGSPLHF. Written as DNA, the CDR3 is TGCAGTGCTAGAGAACAGGAGGGATCACCCCTCCACTTT.

V is TRBV5-6 and J is TRBJ1-1, with D unresolved. V gave up 2 bases and J gave up 11 bases, with 16 bases separating them. This CDR3 comprises 13 residues. The germline CDR1 and CDR2 sequences are SGHDT and YYEEEE. DNA of the CDR3: TGTGCCAGCAGCTTAGGAGGGCGGCCCGAGGCTTTCTTT. Translation: CASSLGGRPEAFF.

This chain joins TRBV11-3 and TRBJ2-3; D may be TRBD2 (5 bases). This CDR3 is built from 16 residues. Trimming cost V 0 bases and J 2 bases, with 12 bases left between them. Germline values: CDR1 SGHNT, CDR2 YENEEA. CDR3 sequence reads: CASSLDVQRLTDTQYF. The CDR3 nucleotides are TGTGCCAGCAGCTTAGATGTTCAGCGGCTCACAGATACGCAGTATTTT.

This rearrangement joins TRBV5-8 to TRBJ2-5, with D possibly TRBD1 on 5 matching bases. V lost 0 bases and J 4 bases, leaving 16 bases between the germline ends. This CDR3 has 16 amino acids. Looked up from germline, CDR1 is SGHTS and CDR2 is YDEGEE. The CDR3 loop is CASSLALQGSAETQYF. The CDR3 nucleotides read TGTGCCAGCAGCTTGGCCCTTCAGGGCAGCGCAGAGACCCAGTACTTC.

The table lists this clonotype with a few counts. CDR3 region: CASSFGYRYGYTF. CDR3 in DNA: TGTGCCAGCAGTTTCGGGTATCGGTATGGCTACACCTTC. This sequence joins TRBV11-1 and TRBJ1-2; D gene ambiguous. CDR1 and CDR2 from the germline V gene are SGHAT and FQDESV (reference sequence). The V end lost 6 bases, the J end lost 5 bases, and 13 bases lay between the germline ends. The CDR3 is 13 amino acids. Combining the CDR3 with reference TRBV11-1 and TRBJ1-2 gives the whole variable domain EAEVAQSPRYKITEKSQAVAFWCDPISGHATLYWYRQILGQGPELLVQFQDESVVDDSQLPKDRFSAERLKGVDSTLKIQPAELGDSAMYLCASSFGYRYGYTFGSGTRLTVV.

V usage is TRBV12-3 or TRBV12-4 and J usage is TRBJ1-2; D unresolved. The CDR3 extends over 12 amino acids. Trimming removed 1 base at V and 14 bases at J, with 14 bases between. The chain's CDR3 is CASSLGTGVWTF. Written as DNA, the CDR3 is TGTGCCAGCAGTTTAGGGACTGGCGTTTGGACCTTC.

This chain joins TRBV20-1 and TRBJ2-7; the match to TRBD1 covers 9 bases. The V gene end was trimmed by 6 bases and the J gene end by 7 bases; junction bases not matched to a gene: 7. The CDR3 extends over 12 amino acids. Germline loops: CDR1 DFQATT, CDR2 SNEGSKA (reference sequence). The CDR3 loop is CSAGQGDWEQYF. The CDR3, as DNA: TGCAGTGCGGGACAGGGAGATTGGGAGCAGTACTTC.

This clonotype showed up just once. This chain joins TRBV20-1 and TRBJ2-1; 8 bases agree with TRBD2. CDR1 and CDR2 from the germline V gene are DFQATT and SNEGSKA (reference sequence). The CDR3 length is 14 residues. V lost 6 bases and J lost 3; bases outside the gene matches: 7. The CDR3 nucleotides read TGCAGTGCGCCTCCCAGCGGGAGCTACAATGAGCAGTTCTTC. Protein sequence: CSAPPSGSYNEQFF.

The chain couples TRBV2 to TRBJ2-7; no clear D gene. This CDR3 contains 14 residues. CDR1 and CDR2 (germline): SNHLY, FYNNEI. V lost 1 base to trimming and J lost 4 bases, with 11 bases between them. The CDR3: CASSEDLSGYEQYF. The CDR3 DNA reads TGTGCCAGCAGTGAAGACCTGTCTGGGTACGAGCAGTACTTC.

The V and J genes are TRBV5-3 and TRBJ2-3, with a possible D match to TRBD2 (6 bases). Being an ORF, TRBV5-3 has a function that is uncertain. This CDR3 is 14 amino acids long. V lost 3 bases and J 1 base, leaving 9 bases between the germline ends. CDR3 region: CARSSSAGTDTQYF. CDR3 coding DNA: TGTGCCAGAAGCTCTAGCGCCGGCACAGATACGCAGTATTTT.

CDR3 residues: CASGFPSGRNSPLHF. The CDR3 DNA reads as TGTGCCAGTGGATTTCCATCGGGGCGTAATTCACCCCTCCACTTT. This chain links TRBV6-1 with TRBJ1-6; maybe TRBD1 (5 bases). CDR1 MNHNS and CDR2 SASEGT come from the germline V gene. Deletions cut 9 bases from V and 6 bases from J, with 18 bases between. The CDR3 has 15 amino acids.

This clonotype came up a few times. This chain links TRBV5-6 with TRBJ2-3, with unresolved D. Trimming removed 3 bases from V and 6 bases from J, with 8 bases in between. This CDR3 spans 12 amino acids. Looked up from germline, CDR1 is SGHDT and CDR2 is YYEEEE. This chain's CDR3 is CASSSLGDTQYF. In nucleotides, the CDR3 is TGTGCCAGCAGCTCCTTGGGGGATACGCAGTATTTT.

The V and J genes are TRBV3-1 and TRBJ2-7, with a possible D match to TRBD2 (5 bases). Trimming took off 4 bases at V and 0 bases at J, with 16 bases between the two ends. Germline assignment: CDR1 LGHDT and CDR2 YNNKEL (reference sequence). The CDR3 has 16 amino acids. Here the CDR3 DNA reads TGTGCCAGCAGCCTAAGCGGCAGCCAGAGCTCCTACGAGCAGTACTTC. The encoded protein is CASSLSGSQSSYEQYF.

The CDR3 nucleotides are TGTGCCAGCTGGGACAGGGGGCGTATCCCTGAAGCTTTCTTT. Translation: CASWDRGRIPEAFF. V and J are TRBV19 and TRBJ1-1; 12 bases fit TRBD1. Germline trimming cut 9 bases from V and 6 bases from J; bases unmatched to any gene: 8. The CDR3 spans 14 residues. The germline V gene encodes CDR1 LNHDA and CDR2 SQIVND (reference sequence). Looking up the rest from reference TRBV19 and TRBJ1-1 gives the full variable domain: DGGITQSPKYLFRKEGQNVTLSCEQNLNHDAMYWYRQDPGQGLRLIYYSQIVNDFQKGDIAEGYSVSREKKESFPLTVTSAQKNPTAFYLCASWDRGRIPEAFFGQGTRLTVV.

The chain employs TRBV12-3 or TRBV12-4 and TRBJ1-1; 8 bases map to TRBD1. The ends lost 5 bases at V and 4 bases at J; junction bases unmatched: 6. CDR3 length equals 14 residues. For the CDR3, the DNA is TGTGCCAGCAGTACCCGACAGGGGTCCACTGAAGCTTTCTTT. Its protein is CASSTRQGSTEAFF.